The clone carrying this T cell receptor beta chain was counted at least ten times. Amplification of TCR beta CDR3 regions used RNA as the template. The HTBI primer set served for first-round RT-PCR of the TCR CDR3. TCRdb redid the calling of the multiplex PCR reads with MiXCR, one entry per CDR3 protein. The data hold 25,000 to 30,000 distinct CDR3 sequences, with around 40% observed a single time. The data belong to a study of T cells in Graves' hyperthyroidism and ophthalmopathy. No progression to ophthalmopathy during 18 months of follow-up defined stable disease. Each patient was aged 18 to 65 and had newly diagnosed hyperthyroidism of under 2 months' duration. Clinical symptoms, serum thyroxine, TRAb, thyroid ultrasound and orbital computed tomography established diagnosis. Fresh 10 ml peripheral blood yielded PBMCs. Sequenced: blood. This TCR was recovered from a woman aged 25-40 years with Graves' hyperthyroidism.

CDR3 DNA: TGCGCCAGCAGCCAAGTGGGACCGAGTGAAAAACTGTTTTTT. Residues: CASSQVGPSEKLFF. The chain carries TRBV4-1 and TRBJ1-4, with D perhaps matching TRBD1 (5 bases). The length of the CDR3 is 14 residues. V lost 1 base and J 7 bases, leaving 10 bases between the germline ends. CDR1 is MGHRA and CDR2 is YSYEKL in the germline V gene.